These T cell receptor beta chains were read from a single sample in a study of blood T cell repertoires in COVID-19. Generated by immunoSEQ multiplex PCR, the TCRdb table keeps only in-frame clones and is missing some. The data show 81,000 or so clones, roughly 86% seen once. Sequenced input: peripheral blood. The source is a man aged 45-60 years with active COVID-19. CDR3s include the opening cysteine and the closing phenylalanine or tryptophan. A D gene is named only where the DNA matches it firmly. Clone size is stated in some rows and not others, as once, few, many or a class when expanded.

j_gene: TRBJ2-1
d_gene: TRBD1
v_gene: TRBV6-2/TRBV6-3
abundance: -
CDR3nt: TGTGCCAGCAGTTTCAATGGGGACAGAGCACTAACAATAAACAATGAGCAGTTCTTC
CDR3aa: CASSFNGDRALTINNEQFF

j_gene: TRBJ1-2
d_gene: -
v_gene: TRBV5-1
abundance: -
CDR3nt: TGCGCCAGCAGCTTGGCCAACGGGGGAGGCTACACCTTC
CDR3aa: CASSLANGGGYTF

j_gene: TRBJ2-5
d_gene: -
v_gene: TRBV28
abundance: -
CDR3nt: TGTGCCAGCAGTTTACCGGGGAATCCGGGGGAGACCCAGTACTTC
CDR3aa: CASSLPGNPGETQYF

j_gene: TRBJ2-7
d_gene: -
v_gene: TRBV7-2
abundance: few
CDR3nt: TGTGCCAGCAGCCTACAGGGGGGGTCCTACGAGCAGTACTTC
CDR3aa: CASSLQGGSYEQYF

j_gene: TRBJ1-4
d_gene: TRBD1
v_gene: TRBV10-3
abundance: -
CDR3nt: TGTGCCATCAGTGAGGAGCAGGGGGCTTGGGAAAAACTGTTTTTT
CDR3aa: CAISEEQGAWEKLFF

j_gene: TRBJ2-1
d_gene: -
v_gene: TRBV5-1
abundance: -
CDR3nt: TGCGCCAGCAGCTTGGGGTTAGTCACAGCTGGCAATGAGCAGTTCTTC
CDR3aa: CASSLGLVTAGNEQFF

j_gene: TRBJ2-3
d_gene: TRBD1
v_gene: TRBV4-1
abundance: -
CDR3nt: TGCGCCAGCAGCCAGACAGGGGGCCCCCGCACAGATACGCAGTATTTT
CDR3aa: CASSQTGGPRTDTQYF

j_gene: TRBJ1-2
d_gene: TRBD1
v_gene: TRBV4-1
abundance: -
CDR3nt: TGCGCCAGCAGCCAAGGCCTCTATTGGGACAGGGGGACGAACTATGGCTACACCTTC
CDR3aa: CASSQGLYWDRGTNYGYTF

j_gene: TRBJ1-1
d_gene: -
v_gene: TRBV19
abundance: once
CDR3nt: TGTGCCAGTAGTCCCGGAGTAGTGGGGCGCTTGGGGTCTGAAGCTTTCTTT
CDR3aa: CASSPGVVGRLGSEAFF

j_gene: TRBJ1-6
d_gene: TRBD1
v_gene: TRBV3-1/TRBV3-2
abundance: -
CDR3nt: TGTGCCACCGGGACAGGGGATTCACCCCTCCACTTT
CDR3aa: CATGTGDSPLHF

j_gene: TRBJ1-3
d_gene: -
v_gene: TRBV3-1/TRBV3-2
abundance: -
CDR3nt: TGTGCCAGCAGCCAAGGTGCGGGGGGAAACACCATATATTTT
CDR3aa: CASSQGAGGNTIYF

j_gene: TRBJ1-5
d_gene: TRBD1
v_gene: TRBV6-1
abundance: -
CDR3nt: TGTGCCAGCAGTGGCCCCGCCCCCGGACAGGCGAGGGCGAGCAATCAGCCCCAGCATTTT
CDR3aa: CASSGPAPGQARASNQPQHF

j_gene: TRBJ1-2
d_gene: TRBD1
v_gene: TRBV28
abundance: -
CDR3nt: TGTGCCAGCAGTTCGAGTAAGACAGGGTTTGGCTACACCTTC
CDR3aa: CASSSSKTGFGYTF

j_gene: TRBJ1-1
d_gene: -
v_gene: TRBV30
abundance: -
CDR3nt: TGTGCCTGGAGTGTACGGGAGAGGTTCGGTGAAGCTTTCTTT
CDR3aa: CAWSVRERFGEAFF

j_gene: TRBJ1-2
d_gene: -
v_gene: TRBV7-9
abundance: -
CDR3nt: TGTGCCAGCAGCTTAGGAATCACAGTCTATGGCTACACCTTC
CDR3aa: CASSLGITVYGYTF

j_gene: TRBJ1-4
d_gene: -
v_gene: TRBV30
abundance: -
CDR3nt: TGTGCCTGGAGTCGGCAGGGTTTGGGGAAACTGTTTTTT
CDR3aa: CAWSRQGLGKLFF

j_gene: TRBJ2-1
d_gene: TRBD2
v_gene: TRBV28
abundance: -
CDR3nt: TGTGCCAGCATCGGGTCTAGCGGGGGGAGCGAGGAGCAGTTCTTC
CDR3aa: CASIGSSGGSEEQFF

j_gene: TRBJ1-5
d_gene: TRBD1
v_gene: TRBV19
abundance: -
CDR3nt: TGTGCCAGTAGTAACCCGGGACAGGGGAGCAATCAGCCCCAGCATTTT
CDR3aa: CASSNPGQGSNQPQHF

j_gene: TRBJ2-1
d_gene: TRBD2
v_gene: TRBV3-1/TRBV3-2
abundance: -
CDR3nt: TGTGCCAGCAGCCCAAAAGAATGGACTAGCGGGAAAGCTTACAATGAGCAGTTCTTC
CDR3aa: CASSPKEWTSGKAYNEQFF

j_gene: TRBJ2-7
d_gene: -
v_gene: TRBV5-4
abundance: once
CDR3nt: TGTGCCAGCAGCTTGGGGAGCTCCTACGAGCAGTACTTC
CDR3aa: CASSLGSSYEQYF

j_gene: TRBJ2-5
d_gene: TRBD2
v_gene: TRBV9
abundance: -
CDR3nt: TGTGCCAGCAGTGCGGGAGCGATCCAAGAGACCCAGTACTTC
CDR3aa: CASSAGAIQETQYF

j_gene: TRBJ1-4
d_gene: TRBD1
v_gene: TRBV5-4
abundance: -
CDR3nt: TGTGCCAGCAGCGATGTGGGGACAGGGGCTGAAAAACTGTTTTTT
CDR3aa: CASSDVGTGAEKLFF

j_gene: TRBJ1-5
d_gene: TRBD1
v_gene: TRBV28
abundance: -
CDR3nt: TGTGCCAGCAGTTCACAGGGGGCAATATCCCCGGCAGGATATAGCAATCAGCCCCAGCATTTT
CDR3aa: CASSSQGAISPAGYSNQPQHF

j_gene: TRBJ1-1
d_gene: -
v_gene: TRBV7-3
abundance: -
CDR3nt: TGTGCCAGCAGCTTAGGTCCGACTTTGAACACTGAAGCTTTCTTT
CDR3aa: CASSLGPTLNTEAFF

j_gene: TRBJ2-2
d_gene: TRBD1
v_gene: TRBV30
abundance: -
CDR3nt: TGTGCCTGGAGTGCCAGGACAGGGAGCGGGAACACCGGGGAGCTGTTTTTT
CDR3aa: CAWSARTGSGNTGELFF

j_gene: TRBJ2-2
d_gene: TRBD2
v_gene: TRBV9
abundance: -
CDR3nt: TGTGCCAGCAGCGTAGGCCTGGCGGGAGGGCCGACCGGGGAGCTGTTTTTT
CDR3aa: CASSVGLAGGPTGELFF

j_gene: TRBJ2-7
d_gene: TRBD1
v_gene: TRBV5-1
abundance: once
CDR3nt: TGCGCCAGCAGCTCCCAGTTACCCGGGACAGGCGGTGAGCAGTACTTC
CDR3aa: CASSSQLPGTGGEQYF

j_gene: TRBJ1-3
d_gene: TRBD1
v_gene: TRBV27
abundance: -
CDR3nt: TGTGCCAGCAGAACACAGGGGGCTGGAAACACCATATATTTT
CDR3aa: CASRTQGAGNTIYF

j_gene: TRBJ2-3
d_gene: TRBD1
v_gene: TRBV27
abundance: once
CDR3nt: TGTGCCAGCAGTACCTGGGACAGCCATTTGGGCACAGATACGCAGTATTTT
CDR3aa: CASSTWDSHLGTDTQYF

j_gene: TRBJ2-1
d_gene: -
v_gene: TRBV10-1
abundance: -
CDR3nt: TGCGCCAGCAGTAGCAGGGCTTACTACAATGAGCAGTTCTTC
CDR3aa: CASSSRAYYNEQFF

j_gene: TRBJ2-3
d_gene: -
v_gene: TRBV3-1/TRBV3-2
abundance: -
CDR3nt: TGTGCCAGCAGCCAAGACATCAGAAGCACAGATACGCAGTATTTT
CDR3aa: CASSQDIRSTDTQYF

j_gene: TRBJ1-2
d_gene: -
v_gene: TRBV9
abundance: -
CDR3nt: TGTGCCAGCAGCCCGTATCAGGGCGGAAACTATGGCTACACCTTC
CDR3aa: CASSPYQGGNYGYTF

j_gene: TRBJ2-1
d_gene: TRBD2
v_gene: TRBV5-6
abundance: -
CDR3nt: TGTGCCAGCAGCTCTCGAGCGGGAGAAGCCTACAATGAGCAGTTCTTC
CDR3aa: CASSSRAGEAYNEQFF